Listed below are T cell receptor beta chains from one sample, sequenced in a study of vaccination and CD4 T cells after COVID-19. TCRdb re-called the PCR reads with MiXCR, one entry per CDR3 protein. Of around 21,000 distinct CDR3 sequences listed, about 52% were seen once; the top ten hold 6.5% to 9%. Which antigens these TCRs recognize remains unknown. The sequenced sample was CD4+ T cells from blood, cultured in vitro. These receptors were obtained from a human donor who had recovered from COVID-19. Each CDR3 is given with its conserved first and last residue. Fields, in order: J gene, V gene, D gene, clone size, CDR3 DNA, CDR3 protein. The D gene is left open where the match is weak. Clone size is stated in some rows and not others, as once, few, many or a class when expanded.

TRBJ2-1 TRBV6-5 TRBD2 . TGTGCCAGCAGTTACCGGGCGGGGGGGGTCGCGGGATGTGAGCAGTTCTTC CASSYRAGGVAGCEQFF
TRBJ1-1 TRBV20-1 TRBD1 few TGCAGTGCTAGAAGGACAGGGCCCAACACTGAAGCTTTCTTT CSARRTGPNTEAFF
TRBJ2-7 TRBV5-5 TRBD2 . TGTGCCAGCAGCTTGACCACCGGGACTAATTCGTACGAGCAGTACTTC CASSLTTGTNSYEQYF
TRBJ1-2 TRBV2 TRBD1 . TGTGCCAGCAAGGGGACAGGGGGCGTTGGCTACACCTTC CASKGTGGVGYTF
TRBJ2-1 TRBV20-1 TRBD2 few TGCAGTGCTAGCGGAGCGGGAGGGCCCTCGAATGAGCAGTTCTTC CSASGAGGPSNEQFF
TRBJ2-7 TRBV5-1 TRBD1 . TGCGCCAGCAGCTTGGGGGGACAGGGGGCTTACGAGCAGTACTTC CASSLGGQGAYEQYF
TRBJ2-2 TRBV20-1 . few TGCAGTGCTTGGTCCCAGGGGTTCGGGGAGCTGTTTTTT CSAWSQGFGELFF
TRBJ1-3 TRBV7-9 . . TGTGCCAGCAGCTTAGGAGGTAGTGCTGGAAACACCATATATTTT CASSLGGSAGNTIYF
TRBJ1-1 TRBV20-1 . . TGCAGTGCCGTCGACAGGTCGATGAACACTGAAGCTTTCTTT CSAVDRSMNTEAFF
TRBJ1-2 TRBV7-2 TRBD1 . TGTGCCAGCAGCTTAGATCAGGGGGTAGGCTATGGCTACACCTTC CASSLDQGVGYGYTF
TRBJ1-2 TRBV27 . . TGTGCCAGCAGAAATCCGGGGTATGGCTACACCTTC CASRNPGYGYTF
TRBJ2-3 TRBV2 TRBD1 few TGTGCCAGCAGGGAAGACAGGGTTTCGGATACGCAGTATTTT CASREDRVSDTQYF
TRBJ2-5 TRBV28 . . TGTGCCAGCAGGCGACAGGTGCCGACATGGGAGACCCAGTACTTC CASRRQVPTWETQYF
TRBJ1-2 TRBV12-3/TRBV12-4 . once TGTGCCAGCAGCATACAGAGTTCCTATGGCTACACCTTC CASSIQSSYGYTF
TRBJ1-1 TRBV5-1 . . TGCGCCAGCAGCTTGAGCACCACGAACACTGAAGCTTTCTTT CASSLSTTNTEAFF
TRBJ2-7 TRBV14 . . TGTGCCAGCAGCCTAAGACAGCTCTACGAGCAGTACTTC CASSLRQLYEQYF
TRBJ2-7 TRBV6-1 TRBD2 . TGTGCCAGCCATTGGAGCGGGACCCCCTACGAGCAGTACTTC CASHWSGTPYEQYF
TRBJ2-7 TRBV19 . . TGTGCCAGTAGCACTAACATGGGGGAGCAGTACTTC CASSTNMGEQYF
TRBJ2-2 TRBV4-3 . . TGCGCCAGCAGCCCTAGGGGGGCGGGTCTTACCGGGGAGCTGTTTTTT CASSPRGAGLTGELFF
TRBJ1-5 TRBV18 . few TGTGCCAGCTCACCAGAAAGAGCAGCTGATTATCAGCCCCAGCATTTT CASSPERAADYQPQHF
TRBJ1-6 TRBV2 . . TGTGCCAGCCTCTTAGGGTTGGGCTCCTATAATTCACCCCTCCACTTT CASLLGLGSYNSPLHF
TRBJ1-5 TRBV20-1 . few TGCAGTGCTAGAGGAGGGAATCAGCCCCAGCATTTT CSARGGNQPQHF
TRBJ1-1 TRBV30 . . TGTGCCTGGAGTGTGCGTTTTGATGAAGCTTTCTTT CAWSVRFDEAFF
TRBJ2-2 TRBV2 . few TGTGCCAGCAGTCCCCGGGTGGGAGGGCTGTTTTTT CASSPRVGGLFF
TRBJ2-3 TRBV20-1 . . TGCAGTGCTAGAGAGGTTTTCCTCACAGATACGCAGTATTTT CSAREVFLTDTQYF
TRBJ2-5 TRBV20-1 TRBD2 . TGCAGTGCTAGAGGGGGACTAGCGGTCCAAGAGACCCAGTACTTC CSARGGLAVQETQYF
TRBJ2-3 TRBV6-1 . few TGTGCCAGCAGTCCAGGTCAGAGGGGCACAGATACGCAGTATTTT CASSPGQRGTDTQYF
TRBJ2-3 TRBV7-9 TRBD2 . TGTGCCAGCAGCTTAAGCGGGGATGGGGATACGCAGTATTTT CASSLSGDGDTQYF
TRBJ2-5 TRBV2 TRBD1 . TGTGCCAGCTACAGGGGTTTGCAAGAGACCCAGTACTTC CASYRGLQETQYF
TRBJ1-1 TRBV7-9 TRBD1 few TGTGCCAGCAGCTTAGGAATGGTAACCGGGACAGCGGCCGCTTTCTTT CASSLGMVTGTAAAFF
TRBJ2-1 TRBV6-2/TRBV6-3 TRBD2 few TGTGCCAGCAGCCCACAGGTTAGCGGGGGGACCTACAATGAGCAGTTCTTC CASSPQVSGGTYNEQFF
TRBJ1-2 TRBV19 . . TGTGCCAGTAGTATTGGAGACAGGAACTATGGCTACACCTTC CASSIGDRNYGYTF
TRBJ2-5 TRBV6-2/TRBV6-3 TRBD1 . TGTGCCAGCAGTTACGCCTCCGGGACAGGGGTCTCAGAGACCCAGTACTTC CASSYASGTGVSETQYF